The present entry profiles one TCR beta chain with its context. Antigen: not known. Sequencing used immunoSEQ version 4 in survey mode. Sequencing used immunoSEQ multiplex PCR; TCRdb keeps in-frame clones, though not all of them. Counted here are 23,000 or so clones, approximately 79% occurring once; the ten biggest clones make up about 1.8%. This entry comes from a study of persistence of HIV-infected CD4 T cells. Germline V gene data show CDR1 as KGHSH and CDR2 as LQKENI. The CDR3 is 13 amino acids. Deletions cut 6 bases from V and 5 bases from J, with 10 bases between. Cells were stimulated with overlapping HIV-1 Gag 15-mer peptides. Responding CD4+ T cells were sorted by upregulation of both CD40 ligand and CD69. Before stimulation, PBMCs underwent CD8+ T cell depletion.

The sequencing used CD4+ T cells sorted from PBMCs after roughly 17-hour stimulation, collected from a patient who received antiretroviral therapy. The chain uses TRBV18 and TRBJ2-2, with D maybe TRBD1 (6 bases). The receptor comes from an adult man with HIV who was CMV-seropositive. CDR3 in amino acids: CASSSQGTGELFF. The CDR3 region has the DNA TGTGCCAGCTCGTCACAGGGTACCGGGGAGCTGTTTTTT.